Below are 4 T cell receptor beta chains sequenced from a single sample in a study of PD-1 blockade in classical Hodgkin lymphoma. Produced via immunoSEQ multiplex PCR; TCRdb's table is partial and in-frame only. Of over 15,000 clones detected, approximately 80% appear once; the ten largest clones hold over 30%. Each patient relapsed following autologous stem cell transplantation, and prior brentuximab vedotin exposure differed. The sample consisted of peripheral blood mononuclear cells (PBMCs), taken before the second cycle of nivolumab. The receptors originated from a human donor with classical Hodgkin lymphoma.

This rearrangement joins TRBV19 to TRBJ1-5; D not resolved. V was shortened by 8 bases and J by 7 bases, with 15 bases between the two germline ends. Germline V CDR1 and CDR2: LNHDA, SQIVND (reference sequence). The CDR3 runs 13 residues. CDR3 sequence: CASAAGLRQPQHF. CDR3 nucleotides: TGTGCCAGTGCTGCGGGCCTTAGGCAGCCCCAGCATTTT.

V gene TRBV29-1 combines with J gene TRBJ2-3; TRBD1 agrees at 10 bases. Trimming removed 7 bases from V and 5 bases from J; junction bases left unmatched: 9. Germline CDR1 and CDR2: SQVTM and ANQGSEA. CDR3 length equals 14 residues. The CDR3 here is CSGRRTGGKDTQYF. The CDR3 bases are TGCAGCGGCCGTCGGACAGGGGGTAAAGATACGCAGTATTTT.

CDR3 region: CASSADTEAFF. In DNA, the CDR3 is TGTGCCAGCAGTGCCGACACTGAAGCTTTCTTT. The chain recombines TRBV2 with TRBJ1-1; the D is unclear. The germline V gene has CDR1 SNHLY and CDR2 FYNNEI. This CDR3 has 11 residues. The V gene lost 4 bases and the J gene lost 3 bases, with 3 bases spanning the gap. Supplemented by reference TRBV2 and TRBJ1-1, the full variable domain reads EPEVTQTPSHQVTQMGQEVILRCVPISNHLYFYWYRQILGQKVEFLVSFYNNEISEKSEIFDDQFSVERPDGSNFTLKIRSTKLEDSAMYFCASSADTEAFFGQGTRLTVV.

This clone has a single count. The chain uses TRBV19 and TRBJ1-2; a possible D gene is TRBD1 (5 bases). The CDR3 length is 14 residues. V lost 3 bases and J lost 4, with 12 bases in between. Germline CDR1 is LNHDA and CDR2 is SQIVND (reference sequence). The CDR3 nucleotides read TGTGCCAGTAGTATTTGGGGGATCAGCTATGGCTACACCTTC. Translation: CASSIWGISYGYTF.